This T cell receptor beta chain derives from a study of patients and donors after allogeneic stem cell transplantation. The V end was cut by 8 bases, the J end by 2 bases, with 16 bases between. The CDR3 sequence is 14 residues long. Germline V CDR1 and CDR2: SNHLY, FYNNEI. TCRdb analysed the RT-PCR reads with MiXCR anew, one entry per CDR3 protein. The sample holds roughly 880,000 distinct CDR3 sequences; 18% are singletons and the top ten take roughly 6%. The rearrangement uses TRBV2 and TRBJ2-7; a possible D gene is TRBD1 (5 bases). Sequencing was performed on blood, either unsorted or a sorted T cell fraction (not recorded which). This clonotype was obtained from a human donor who was either an allogeneic HSCT recipient or a stem cell or donor lymphocyte infusion donor (not recorded which). It is not recorded whose cells these are; they may come from a transplant donor. The CDR3 sequence is CASQKGRGPYEQYF. The CDR3 region has the DNA TGTGCCAGCCAAAAGGGTAGGGGCCCCTACGAGCAGTACTTC.